The clone carrying this T cell receptor beta chain was counted at least ten times. Its antigen remains unknown. These data come from a study of blood T cells in healthy people across ages. Broader study findings: The unsorted PBMCs prevented any conclusive comparison of naive versus antigen-experienced cells. Naive T cell percentage by flow cytometry tracked strongly with beta diversity.

V gave up 5 bases and J gave up 5 bases, with 15 bases separating them. This CDR3 region has 14 residues. Total RNA extraction produced at least 6 micrograms (per sample) for the study. A second PCR of 7 to 11 cycles used a sample-barcoded 5' primer and a J-beta primer mix. The authors tagged each cDNA molecule using a template-switch adaptor with 12 random nucleotides. Via MiXCR, TCRdb re-called the 5' RACE reads, giving one row per CDR3 protein. This sample has over a million distinct CDR3 sequences; roughly 43% occur once, and the top ten carry more than 4%. V gene TRBV12-3 or TRBV12-4 combines with J gene TRBJ1-2; TRBD1 is a possible D gene (6 bases). Material for sequencing was blood. The source of this sequence is a young woman in good health. The CDR3 sequence: CASSPGDSVYGYTF. The CDR3 DNA follows: TGTGCCAGCAGTCCAGGGGATTCCGTATATGGCTACACCTTC.